Included here is one T cell receptor (beta chain) sequence, with context. Its antigen is unidentified. The isolated RNA, all of it, was reverse transcribed, so expressed TCRB transcripts were what got sequenced. TCRdb's table, derived via immunoSEQ multiplex PCR, lists solely in-frame clones and lacks some. This sample has some 350,000 clones, with roughly 14% found just once. The data stem from a study of beta chain features in type 1 diabetes. Looking at the study overall: All of the samples together had roughly 98 million sorted cells examined.

Whole-study findings and limits: Shortening of TCRB CDR3s, moderate but significant, appeared in all four CD4+ subsets of Type 1 diabetes patients. Whatever favoring of shorter templates PCR might show would apply equally to patients and controls. Any HLA effect on TCRB rearrangement was left unresolved by small sub-analyses. VDJ junctions sequenced from type 1 diabetes patients showed fewer insertions and more deletions.

This TCR was recovered from a woman between 18 and 29 years old with type 1 diabetes. Material: naive CD4+ T cells from blood.

CDR3: CASSLVGTSGPYSYNEQFF. As DNA, the CDR3 is TGCGCCAGCAGCTTGGTTGGGACTAGCGGGCCATACTCCTACAATGAGCAGTTCTTC. The chain has TRBV5-1 and TRBJ2-1; 12 bases match TRBD2. This CDR3 comprises 19 residues. The junction had 7 bases not matched to a gene; V was cut back by 0 bases and J by 0 bases. Germline V gene data show CDR1 as SGHRS and CDR2 as YFSETQ.